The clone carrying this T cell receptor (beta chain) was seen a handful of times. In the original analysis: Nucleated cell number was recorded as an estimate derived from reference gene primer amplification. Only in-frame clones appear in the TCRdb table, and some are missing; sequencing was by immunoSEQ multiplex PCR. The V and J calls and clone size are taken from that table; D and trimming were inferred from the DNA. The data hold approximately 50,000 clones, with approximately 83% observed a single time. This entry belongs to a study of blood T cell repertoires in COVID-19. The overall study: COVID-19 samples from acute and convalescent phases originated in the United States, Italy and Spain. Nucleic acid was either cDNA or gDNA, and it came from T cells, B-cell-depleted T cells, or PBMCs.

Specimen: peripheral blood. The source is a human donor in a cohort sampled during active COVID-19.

CDR3 nucleotides: TGTGCCAGCAGCCAAGACCCTAGCGGTCTAAATGAGCAGTTCTTC. This encodes CASSQDPSGLNEQFF. The rearrangement joins TRBV3-1 (or the pseudogene TRBV3-2) to TRBJ2-1; 7 bases fit TRBD2. There are 15 residues in the CDR3. The germline gives CDR1 LGHDT, CDR2 YNNKEL (reference sequence). The J segment lost 7 bases and the V segment lost 0 bases, leaving 6 bases of the junction unmatched.